A single sample is the source of the 11 T cell receptor beta chains below, sequenced in a study of glioma-infiltrating T cells after dendritic cell vaccination. Profiling relied on immunoSEQ multiplex PCR, and the TCRdb table lists in-frame clones only, not all of them. Among over 90,000 clones, around 80% were seen once, and the ten largest hold roughly 5.9%. Documented time point: after dendritic cell vaccination, including at tumor progression/relapse. The input for sequencing was blood, taken after dendritic cell vaccination. Receptors were obtained from a human donor with glioblastoma.

This clone came up a few times. The chain carries TRBV5-1 and TRBJ2-5; possibly TRBD2 for D (5 bases). Germline V gene sequence: CDR1 SGHRS, CDR2 YFSETQ. The CDR3 has 14 amino acids. The germline V and J ends were trimmed by 4 bases and 2 bases, with 12 bases remaining between them. CDR3 bases: TGCGCCAGCAGCCCCGGACGGGGACAAGAGACCCAGTACTTC. Its translation: CASSPGRGQETQYF.

The chain carries TRBV5-6 and TRBJ1-1; a weak D match, TRBD1 (6 bases). The V gene's germline CDR1 is SGHDT and CDR2 YYEEEE. This CDR3 comprises 12 residues. V shed 3 bases and J shed 6 bases, with 9 bases lying between them. DNA of the CDR3: TGTGCCAGCAGCTGGTACAGGGCTGAAGCTTTCTTT. Residues: CASSWYRAEAFF.

The rearrangement uses TRBV7-9 and TRBJ1-3; D remains unclear. This CDR3 is built from 15 residues. Germline values: CDR1 SEHNR, CDR2 FQNEAQ (reference sequence). Trimming stripped 3 bases from V and 3 bases from J, with 12 bases between. CDR3 loop: CASSFRSGSGNTIYF. CDR3 nucleotide sequence: TGTGCCAGCAGCTTTAGGTCGGGTAGTGGAAACACCATATATTTT.

V gene TRBV4-1 combines with J gene TRBJ2-1, with 9 bases fitting TRBD2. The CDR3 runs 16 residues. Germline CDR1 and CDR2: MGHRA and YSYEKL. V was clipped by 1 base and J by 3 bases; unmatched bases: 4. The CDR3 region has the DNA TGCGCCAGCAGCCAAGTTAGCGGGGGCAACTACAATGAGCAGTTCTTC. Translated, it gives CASSQVSGGNYNEQFF.

The V call is TRBV7-9, the J call TRBJ1-2, with unresolved D. The CDR3 has 12 residues. The V gene's germline CDR1 is SEHNR and CDR2 FQNEAQ (reference sequence). Trimming took 0 bases from V and 7 from J, leaving 6 bases between them. CDR3 amino acids: CASSLAGGGYTF. CDR3 DNA sequence: TGTGCCAGCAGCTTAGCCGGCGGTGGCTACACCTTC. The whole variable domain, filled in from reference TRBV7-9 and TRBJ1-2, reads DTGVSQNPRHKITKRGQNVTFRCDPISEHNRLYWYRQTLGQGPEFLTYFQNEAQLEKSRLLSDRFSAERPKGSFSTLEIQRTEQGDSAMYLCASSLAGGGYTFGSGTRLTVV.

V is TRBV6-1 and J is TRBJ2-7; 8 nucleotides agree with TRBD2. Germline V gene data show CDR1 as MNHNS and CDR2 as SASEGT. V lost 3 bases, J lost 2 bases, and 9 bases stayed unmatched. This CDR3 has 16 amino acids. The CDR3 nucleotides read TGTGCCAGCAGTGATCCGAAGCGGGGGCGGACCTACGAGCAGTACTTC. Encoded protein: CASSDPKRGRTYEQYF.

The chain carries TRBV27 and TRBJ1-3, with D hard to call. The V gene lost 0 bases and the J gene lost 2 bases, with 8 bases spanning the gap. The CDR3 length is 15 residues. The germline V gene encodes CDR1 MNHEY and CDR2 SMNVEV (reference sequence). CDR3 in amino acids: CASSLSRGAGNTIYF. CDR3 DNA sequence: TGTGCCAGCAGTTTATCCCGGGGTGCTGGAAACACCATATATTTT.

This chain links TRBV5-1 with TRBJ1-1, with 12 bases identical to TRBD1. After removal of 1 base from V and 4 bases from J, the junction contained 8 bases not matched to a gene. The length of the CDR3 is 17 residues. The germline V gene encodes CDR1 SGHRS and CDR2 YFSETQ. CDR3 sequence: CASSLKGTGGVGTEAFF. The DNA of the CDR3 is TGCGCCAGCAGCTTGAAAGGGACAGGGGGCGTTGGCACTGAAGCTTTCTTT. The full variable domain, rest sourced from reference TRBV5-1 and TRBJ1-1, is KAGVTQTPRYLIKTRGQQVTLSCSPISGHRSVSWYQQTPGQGLQFLFEYFSETQRNKGNFPGRFSGRQFSNSRSEMNVSTLELGDSALYLCASSLKGTGGVGTEAFFGQGTRLTVV.

In the case of this clone: The identical CDR3 is also encoded by other nucleotide sequences in the sample. The chain employs TRBV29-1 and TRBJ2-1, with D possibly TRBD2 on 5 matching bases. Germline CDR1 is SQVTM and CDR2 is ANQGSEA. There are 13 residues in the CDR3. V was clipped by 4 bases and J by 9 bases, with 16 bases between them. Here the CDR3 reads CSVGGLEIVEQFF. CDR3 in DNA: TGCAGCGTTGGCGGGCTGGAGATCGTTGAGCAGTTCTTC.

The chain has TRBV6-5 and TRBJ2-5, with 9 bases identical to TRBD1. CDR1 is MNHEY, CDR2 SVGAGI, per germline. The V segment lost 2 bases and the J segment 2 bases; nucleotides outside the gene matches: 6. The CDR3 contains 16 residues. Here the CDR3 reads CASSYASGQGQETQYF. In DNA form, the CDR3 reads TGTGCCAGCAGTTACGCCTCTGGACAGGGGCAAGAGACCCAGTACTTC.

The chain joins TRBV27 to TRBJ2-6; D is unresolved. Germline CDR1 is MNHEY and CDR2 is SMNVEV (reference sequence). V dropped 4 bases and J dropped 2 bases, with 3 bases sitting between them. The CDR3 covers 13 residues. As DNA, the CDR3 is TGTGCCAGCAGTTCTCCTGGGGCCAACGTCCTGACTTTC. Protein: CASSSPGANVLTF. The full variable domain, in which reference TRBV27 and TRBJ2-6 provide the parts outside the CDR3, is EAQVTQNPRYLITVTGKKLTVTCSQNMNHEYMSWYRQDPGLGLRQIYYSMNVEVTDKGDVPEGYKVSRKEKRNFPLILESPSPNQTSLYFCASSSPGANVLTFGAGSRLTVL.